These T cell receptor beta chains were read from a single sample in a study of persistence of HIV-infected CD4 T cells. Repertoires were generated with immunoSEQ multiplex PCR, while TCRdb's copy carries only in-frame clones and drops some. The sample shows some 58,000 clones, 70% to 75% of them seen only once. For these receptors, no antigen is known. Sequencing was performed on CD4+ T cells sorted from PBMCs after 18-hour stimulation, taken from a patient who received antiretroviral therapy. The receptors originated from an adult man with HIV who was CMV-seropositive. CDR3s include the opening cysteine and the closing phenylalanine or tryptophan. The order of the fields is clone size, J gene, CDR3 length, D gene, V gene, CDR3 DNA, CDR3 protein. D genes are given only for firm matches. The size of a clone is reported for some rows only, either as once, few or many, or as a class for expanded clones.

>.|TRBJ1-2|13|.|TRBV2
TGTGCCAGCCAGACAGGACTTCGGAATGGCTACACCTTC
CASQTGLRNGYTF
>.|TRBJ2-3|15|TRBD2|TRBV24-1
TGTGCCACTAAACCGCGGGGGGTAGGGACAGATACGCAGTATTTT
CATKPRGVGTDTQYF
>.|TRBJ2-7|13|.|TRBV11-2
TGTGCCAGCAGCGCCCATAGCCTCCCTAGACAGTACTTC
CASSAHSLPRQYF
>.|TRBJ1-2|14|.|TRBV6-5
TGTGCCAGCAGTCCATCCCCCTCGGGCTATGGCTACACCTTC
CASSPSPSGYGYTF
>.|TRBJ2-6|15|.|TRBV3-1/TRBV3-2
TGTGCCAGCAGCCCTTTCATCGCTGGGGCCAACGTCCTGACTTTC
CASSPFIAGANVLTF
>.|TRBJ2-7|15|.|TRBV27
TGTGCCAGCAGTTTATTACGGGAAGGAACCTACGAGCAGTACTTC
CASSLLREGTYEQYF
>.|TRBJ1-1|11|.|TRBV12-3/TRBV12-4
TGTGCCAGCAGCGACGGCAAGCGAGCTTTCTTT
CASSDGKRAFF
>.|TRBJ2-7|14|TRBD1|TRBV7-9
TGTGCCAGCAGCCCCGGGACAGGGTCCTACGAGCAGTACTTC
CASSPGTGSYEQYF
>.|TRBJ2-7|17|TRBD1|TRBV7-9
TGTGCCAGCAGCTCGAAGTTAGGGACAGATGCCTCCTACGAGCAGTACTTC
CASSSKLGTDASYEQYF
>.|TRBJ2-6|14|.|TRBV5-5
TGTGCCAGCCTTAGCGAGTCTGGGGCCAACGTCCTGACTTTC
CASLSESGANVLTF
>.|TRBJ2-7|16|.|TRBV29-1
TGCAGCGTCGGAGGCTCTTGGCGCGGAGCCTCCTACGAGCAGTACTTC
CSVGGSWRGASYEQYF
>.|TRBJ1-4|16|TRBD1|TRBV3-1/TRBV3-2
TGTGCCAGCAGCCAGCCCGGGACAGGGGCCATCGAAAAACTGTTTTTT
CASSQPGTGAIEKLFF
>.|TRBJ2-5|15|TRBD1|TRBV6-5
TGTGCCAGCAGTTACGCGGACAGGGGTTCACAGACCCAGTACTTC
CASSYADRGSQTQYF
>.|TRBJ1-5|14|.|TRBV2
TGTGCCAGCAGCCTTAGACCTAGCAATCAGCCCCAGCATTTT
CASSLRPSNQPQHF
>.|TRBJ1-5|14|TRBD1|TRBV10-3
TGTGCCACCGGGACAGGTGTATCTAATCAGCCCCAGCATTTT
CATGTGVSNQPQHF
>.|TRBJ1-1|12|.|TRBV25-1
TGTGCCAGCAGAGTGGGGAACACTGAAGCTTTCTTT
CASRVGNTEAFF
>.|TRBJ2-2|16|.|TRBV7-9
TGTGCCAGCAGCTTAGACGGGACAAATGTGGCCGGGGAGCTGTTTTTT
CASSLDGTNVAGELFF
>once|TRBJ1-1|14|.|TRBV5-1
TGCGCCAGCAGCTTTTCCGGTACGAACACTGAAGCTTTCTTT
CASSFSGTNTEAFF
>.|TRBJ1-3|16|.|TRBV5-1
TGCGCCAGCAGCTTGGAGGGGGAAACCGCTGGAAACACCATATATTTT
CASSLEGETAGNTIYF
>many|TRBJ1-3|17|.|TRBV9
TGTGCCAGCAGCCTCCTTGGGGGTCTATCGGGTGGAAACACCATATATTTT
CASSLLGGLSGGNTIYF
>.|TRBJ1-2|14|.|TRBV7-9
TGTGCCAGCAGCTCCCAAGCTAGCGCGGGAGGCTACACCTTC
CASSSQASAGGYTF
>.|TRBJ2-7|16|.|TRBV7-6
TGTGCCAGCAGCCCCGAGGGTACAGGGACTCCCTACGAGCAGTACTTC
CASSPEGTGTPYEQYF
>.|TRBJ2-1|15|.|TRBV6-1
TGTGCCAGCAGTGAAGGCGGGGCCCTCTACAATGAGCAGTTCTTC
CASSEGGALYNEQFF
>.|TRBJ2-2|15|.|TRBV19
TGTGCCAGTAGTCCTCGCCCGGGGAACACCGGGGAGCTGTTTTTT
CASSPRPGNTGELFF
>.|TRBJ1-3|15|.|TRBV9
TGTGCCAGCAGCGCCTCTCTCCGCTCTGGAAACACCATATATTTT
CASSASLRSGNTIYF
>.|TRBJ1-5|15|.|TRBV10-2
TGCGCCAGCAGGGGGGCGGGCGGGAGCAATCAGCCCCAGCATTTT
CASRGAGGSNQPQHF
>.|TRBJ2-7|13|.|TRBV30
TGTGCCTGGAGTGTCGACCTATCCTACGAGCAGTACTTC
CAWSVDLSYEQYF
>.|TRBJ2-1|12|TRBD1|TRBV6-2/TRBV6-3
TGTGCCAGCAGTGGCACAGGGGGTGAGCAGTTCTTC
CASSGTGGEQFF
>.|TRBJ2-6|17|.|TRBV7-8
TGTGCCAGCAGCTCCCTGACAGCCAGCTCTGGGGCCAACGTCCTGACTTTC
CASSSLTASSGANVLTF
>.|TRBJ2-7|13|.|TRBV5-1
TGCGCCAGCAGCCCTGACAGGTCCTACGAGCAGTACTTC
CASSPDRSYEQYF
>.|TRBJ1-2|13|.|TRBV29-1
TGCAGCGTTGGTGGGGGATGGGGCTATGGCTACACCTTC
CSVGGGWGYGYTF
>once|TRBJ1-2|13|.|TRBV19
TGTGCCAGTAGTATAGCGACTCGAAATGGCTACACCTTC
CASSIATRNGYTF
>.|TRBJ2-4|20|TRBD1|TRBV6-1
TGTGCCAGCAGTGAAATAGGGACAGGGGGCATGGTTGGGACCAAAAACATTCAGTACTTC
CASSEIGTGGMVGTKNIQYF
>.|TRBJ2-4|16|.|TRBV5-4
TGTGCCAGCAGCTCACCTTCGGGAGGGGGCCAAAACATTCAGTACTTC
CASSSPSGGGQNIQYF
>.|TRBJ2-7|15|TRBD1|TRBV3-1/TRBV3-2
TGTGCCAGCAGCAACCCTGGACAGGGGGCTGGCGAGCAGTACTTC
CASSNPGQGAGEQYF
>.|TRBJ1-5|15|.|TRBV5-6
TGTGCCAGCAGCTTGTATAGGCAGAACGGTCAGCCCCAGCATTTT
CASSLYRQNGQPQHF
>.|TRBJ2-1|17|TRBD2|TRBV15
TGTGCCACCAGCAAAAAAAGGAGCGGGGGTTCCTACAATGAGCAGTTCTTC
CATSKKRSGGSYNEQFF
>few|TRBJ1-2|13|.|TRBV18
TGTGCCAGCTCACCACAGGGATCTAATGGCTACACCTTC
CASSPQGSNGYTF
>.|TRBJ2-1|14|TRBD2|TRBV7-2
TGTGCCAGCGGTCTAGCGGGGGGGCGGAATGAGCAGTTCTTC
CASGLAGGRNEQFF
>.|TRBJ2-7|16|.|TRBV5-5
TGTGCCAGCAGCCCGGGGACCCTCGTAGGATCCTACGAGCAGTACTTC
CASSPGTLVGSYEQYF
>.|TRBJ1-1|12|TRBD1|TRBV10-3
TGTGCCATCAGTCGAGGACAGGGTGAAGCTTTCTTT
CAISRGQGEAFF
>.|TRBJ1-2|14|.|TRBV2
TGTGCCAGCAACGCGGGGGGGCTGGGCTATGGCTACACCTTC
CASNAGGLGYGYTF
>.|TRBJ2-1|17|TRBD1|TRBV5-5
TGTGCCAGCGGGGGGACAGGGAATAGGGGTCGGTACAATGAGCAGTTCTTC
CASGGTGNRGRYNEQFF
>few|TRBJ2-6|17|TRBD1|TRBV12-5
TGTGCTAGTGTTCCGGGACAGGGCATCTCTGGGGCCAACGTCCTGACTTTC
CASVPGQGISGANVLTF
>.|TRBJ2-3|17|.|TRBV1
TGCACCAGCAGCCAAAAGCTAATTAGGCCCGCTACAGATACGCAGTATTTT
CTSSQKLIRPATDTQYF
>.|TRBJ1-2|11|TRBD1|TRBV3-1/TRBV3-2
TGTGCCAGCAACGCAGGGGGCGGCTACACCTTC
CASNAGGGYTF
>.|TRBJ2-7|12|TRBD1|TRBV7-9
TGTGCCAGCATCTCACAGGGGTACGAGCAGTACTTC
CASISQGYEQYF
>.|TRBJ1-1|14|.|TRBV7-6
TGTGCCAGCAGCTTAAACGTCATGAACACTGAAGCTTTCTTT
CASSLNVMNTEAFF
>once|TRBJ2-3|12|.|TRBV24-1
TGTGCCACCAGTGTCTCCCTCTCTACGCAGTATTTT
CATSVSLSTQYF
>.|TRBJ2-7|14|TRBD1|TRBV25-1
TGTGCCAGCAGGGGACAGGGGAATGCCTACGAGCAGTACTTC
CASRGQGNAYEQYF
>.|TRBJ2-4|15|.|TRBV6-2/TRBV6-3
TGTGCCAGCAGTCTCCGGGACCCCGCGAGAACCATTCAGTACTTC
CASSLRDPARTIQYF
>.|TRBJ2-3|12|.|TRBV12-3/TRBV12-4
TGTGCCAGCAGGCAAGGGTCAGATACGCAGTATTTT
CASRQGSDTQYF
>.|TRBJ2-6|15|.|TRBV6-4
TGTGCCAGCAGTCCAGGGGCCTCTGGGGCCAACGTCCTGACTTTC
CASSPGASGANVLTF